This passage covers 29 T cell receptor beta chains from one sample sequenced in a study of T cells in Graves' hyperthyroidism and ophthalmopathy. RNA transcripts served as the template for amplifying TCR beta CDR3 regions. With the HTBI primer set, the TCR CDR3 went through a first round of RT-PCR. TCRdb re-called the multiplex PCR reads through MiXCR, storing one row per CDR3 protein. The profile shows 600,000 to 750,000 distinct CDR3 sequences, roughly 17% of them singletons. The sequencing input was blood. These receptors were taken from a man between 45 and 60 years old with Graves' hyperthyroidism.

A few counts support this clonotype. The chain links TRBV20-1 to TRBJ2-3; 7 bases map to TRBD2. V lost 3 bases, J lost 7 bases, and 19 bases stayed unmatched. The V gene's germline CDR1 is DFQATT and CDR2 SNEGSKA (reference sequence). The CDR3 loop spans 17 amino acids. The CDR3 reads CSASPWGEGRFMYTQYF. CDR3 DNA: TGCAGTGCTAGCCCCTGGGGGGAGGGCCGATTTATGTATACGCAGTATTTT.

The chain uses TRBV29-1 and TRBJ1-1, with D possibly being TRBD1 (5 bases). The germline V gene encodes CDR1 SQVTM and CDR2 ANQGSEA. The CDR3 has 14 amino acids. V dropped 6 bases and J dropped 3 bases, with 17 bases sitting between them. The CDR3 reads CSVPKEGYHTEAFF. The CDR3 coding sequence is TGCAGCGTCCCCAAGGAGGGGTATCACACTGAAGCTTTCTTT.

V usage is TRBV28 and J usage is TRBJ2-7; D perhaps matches TRBD2 (6 bases). Per germline, CDR1 MDHEN and CDR2 SYDVKM. V lost 6 bases and J lost 9, with 15 bases in between. This CDR3 is built from 12 residues. The CDR3 here is CASSSPGRGQYF. CDR3 nucleotide sequence: TGTGCCAGCAGCTCCCCCGGGCGGGGGCAGTACTTC.

Comments on this clonotype: A much larger clone lies one base from this, so it may be a read error. The chain employs TRBV20-1 and TRBJ2-7; 8 bases match TRBD2. Germline V gives CDR1 DFQATT, CDR2 SNEGSKA (reference sequence). Trimming cost V 6 bases and J 6 bases; bases outside gene matches: 4. CDR3 length: 11 amino acids. The CDR3 sequence: CSAKRGREQYF. Here the CDR3 DNA reads TGCAGTGCCAAGCGGGGGCGCGAGCAGTACTTC.

CDR3 DNA sequence: TGCGCCAGCAGCCGGGCGGGACTGCTGAACACTGAAGCTTTCTTT. Protein: CASSRAGLLNTEAFF. This chain connects TRBV4-3 to TRBJ1-1, with D perhaps TRBD1 (5 bases). V dropped 4 bases and J dropped 0 bases, with 12 bases sitting between them. Per germline, CDR1 LGHNA and CDR2 YSLEER. CDR3 size: 15 residues.

The sample holds many counts of this clonotype. The gene calls are TRBV7-3 and TRBJ2-1, with 12 nucleotides matching TRBD2. Germline trimming cut 5 bases from V and 8 bases from J; bases unmatched to any gene: 7. This CDR3 has 15 residues. Germline V lookup: CDR1 SGHTA, CDR2 FQGTGA. The CDR3 spells CASSPGLAGNDEQFF. The CDR3 DNA is TGTGCCAGCAGCCCCGGACTAGCGGGAAACGATGAGCAGTTCTTC. Looking up the rest from reference TRBV7-3 and TRBJ2-1 gives the full variable domain: GAGVSQTPSNKVTEKGKYVELRCDPISGHTALYWYRQSLGQGPEFLIYFQGTGAADDSGLPNDRFFAVRPEGSVSTLKIQRTERGDSAVYLCASSPGLAGNDEQFFGPGTRLTVL.

Ten or more counts support this clonotype. The gene calls are TRBV5-4 and TRBJ2-7; perhaps TRBD1 as D (6 bases). The CDR3 has 12 amino acids. The germline V gene has CDR1 SGHNT and CDR2 YYREEE (reference sequence). V was trimmed by 4 bases and J by 6 bases, leaving 11 bases between them. CDR3 sequence: CASSHDRFEQYF. In DNA, the CDR3 is TGTGCCAGCAGCCATGACAGGTTCGAGCAGTACTTC.

This clonotype showed up many times. J is TRBJ1-6 and V is TRBV20-1; tentatively, D is TRBD1 (6 bases). The CDR3 sequence is 14 residues long. CDR1 and CDR2 from the germline V gene are DFQATT and SNEGSKA (reference sequence). V was clipped by 2 bases and J by 8 bases, with 13 bases between them. CDR3 in DNA: TGCAGTGCTAGAACTGGGGGCGCTTATTCACCCCTCCACTTT. This encodes CSARTGGAYSPLHF.

The J gene is TRBJ2-1, the V gene TRBV4-1; 9 bases match TRBD2. Germline CDR1 and CDR2: MGHRA and YSYEKL. After removal of 3 bases from V and 2 bases from J, the junction contained 2 bases not matched to a gene. The CDR3 is 15 residues long. The CDR3 protein is CASSQIAGAYNEQFF. The CDR3 nucleotides are TGCGCCAGCAGCCAGATAGCGGGAGCCTACAATGAGCAGTTCTTC.

The rearrangement joins TRBV20-1 to TRBJ2-7; D not certain. The germline CDR1 and CDR2 sequences are DFQATT and SNEGSKA (reference sequence). Trimming pared 0 bases from V and 2 bases from J, leaving 14 bases between. The CDR3 length is 15 residues. The CDR3 nucleotides read TGCAGTGCTAGAGAATCCCTAGTTCTCCCCTACGAGCAGTACTTC. Translation: CSARESLVLPYEQYF.

This clonotype showed up many times. The V gene is TRBV15, the J gene TRBJ2-5, with 11 nucleotides matching TRBD2. The CDR3 runs 17 residues. Germline V gene lookup returns CDR1 LNHNV and CDR2 YYDKDF (reference sequence). V shed 2 bases, J shed 5 bases, and the junction held 10 bases outside the gene matches. The CDR3 here is CATSRPLAGGPGETQYF. The DNA for the CDR3 is TGTGCCACCAGCAGACCCTTAGCGGGAGGGCCCGGGGAGACCCAGTACTTC.

This clonotype was recorded at least ten times. The CDR3 sequence is CASSLFQGASDTEAFF. In DNA, the CDR3 is TGTGCCAGCAGTTTGTTCCAGGGGGCGTCGGACACTGAAGCTTTCTTT. J is TRBJ1-1 and V is TRBV27, with 8 bases fitting TRBD1. The CDR3 extends over 16 amino acids. V was pared by 3 bases and J by 3 bases, with 9 bases of the junction left unmatched. In germline, CDR1 is MNHEY, CDR2 SMNVEV (reference sequence).

The table lists this clonotype with many counts. The chain uses TRBV27 and TRBJ1-5; D unclear. The CDR3 runs 13 residues. Germline V gives CDR1 MNHEY, CDR2 SMNVEV (reference sequence). Trimming cost V 0 bases and J 4 bases, with 4 bases left between them. In DNA form, the CDR3 reads TGTGCCAGCAGTTTATCCCCTAATCAGCCCCAGCATTTT. It yields the protein CASSLSPNQPQHF.

In this sample, this clonotype turned up a few times. The chain joins TRBV7-9 to TRBJ2-7, with TRBD2 identical over 11 bases. From germline, CDR1 is SEHNR and CDR2 FQNEAQ (reference sequence). J was trimmed by 2 bases and V by 5 bases; bases with no gene match: 8. The CDR3 is 16 amino acids. In DNA form, the CDR3 reads TGTGCCAGCAGCCCGACTAGCGGGACGCTTACCTACGAGCAGTACTTC. This codes for CASSPTSGTLTYEQYF.

About this clonotype itself: Possible read error: a much larger clone is one base away. This chain connects TRBV6-1 to TRBJ2-3; weak D call: TRBD1 (6 bases). The CDR3 consists of 16 residues. Germline V gene data show CDR1 as MNHNS and CDR2 as SASEGT. The CDR3 sequence is CARSEVGRGQTDTQYF. CDR3 sequence (DNA): TGTGCCAGAAGTGAAGTGGGCAGGGGCCAGACAGATACGCAGTATTTT.

This clonotype appeared many times. The gene calls are TRBV12-3 or TRBV12-4 and TRBJ1-2, with unresolved D. The CDR3 sequence is 15 residues long. The ends were cut back, 3 bases at V and 8 bases at J, with 19 bases in the middle. The CDR3 DNA reads TGTGCCAGCAGTTTTAATTCCCGACCTCAGGAAGGCTACACCTTC. Protein product: CASSFNSRPQEGYTF.

This clonotype occurred many times. The rearrangement joins TRBV6-2 or TRBV6-3 to TRBJ1-1; D is ambiguous. Germline V lookup: CDR1 MNHEY, CDR2 SVGEGT. V lost 4 bases, J lost 3 bases, and 15 bases lay in between. The CDR3 loop spans 15 amino acids. For the CDR3, the DNA is TGTGCCAGCAGTTCGTGGTTCGGCCTCTACACTGAAGCTTTCTTT. This codes for CASSSWFGLYTEAFF.

This clonotype was recorded a few times. V usage is TRBV18 and J usage is TRBJ1-2; D perhaps matches TRBD1 (5 bases). V lost 1 base to trimming and J lost 3 bases, with 9 bases between them. This CDR3 contains 14 residues. The germline V gene has CDR1 KGHSH and CDR2 LQKENI. CDR3 coding DNA: TGTGCCAGCTCACCACAGGGACCTGACTATGGCTACACCTTC. Amino acids: CASSPQGPDYGYTF.

This chain joins TRBV25-1 and TRBJ2-6; D call uncertain. The V end lost 2 bases, the J end lost 0 bases, and 11 bases lay between the germline ends. The CDR3 sequence is 17 residues long. Germline loops: CDR1 MGHDK, CDR2 SYGVNS. CDR3 residues: CASSEQNRASGANVLTF. DNA of the CDR3: TGTGCCAGCAGTGAACAAAACAGAGCCTCTGGGGCCAACGTCCTGACTTTC.

There are many counts of this clonotype. The J gene is TRBJ2-7, the V gene TRBV6-2 or TRBV6-3; D not resolved. Between the trimmed V and J ends, which lost 6 bases and 0 bases, there was a span of 12 bases. The germline V gene has CDR1 MNHEY and CDR2 SVGEGT. This CDR3 region has 14 residues. CDR3 region: CASRLWTGSYEQYF. CDR3 DNA: TGTGCCAGCAGACTTTGGACGGGCTCCTACGAGCAGTACTTC.

The table lists this clonotype with a few counts. V is TRBV7-9 and J is TRBJ2-7; 7 positions match TRBD1. The V and J ends lost 4 bases and 4 bases, in that order; junction bases with no gene match: 7. This CDR3 has 14 residues. Germline V gene data show CDR1 as SEHNR and CDR2 as FQNEAQ (reference sequence). For the CDR3, the DNA is TGTGCCAGCAGCTCATCACAGGGGTGGTACGAGCAGTACTTC. It codes for CASSSSQGWYEQYF.

This chain uses TRBV28 with TRBJ1-5, with D perhaps matching TRBD1 (5 bases). Germline V gene data show CDR1 as MDHEN and CDR2 as SYDVKM. The ends were cut back, 0 bases at V and 7 bases at J, with 10 bases in the middle. This CDR3 has 14 residues. CDR3 nucleotide sequence: TGTGCCAGCAGTTTATGGGGGGAAGGACAGCCCCAGCATTTT. This translates into CASSLWGEGQPQHF. Using reference TRBV28 and TRBJ1-5 for the parts outside the CDR3, the full variable domain is DVKVTQSSRYLVKRTGEKVFLECVQDMDHENMFWYRQDPGLGLRLIYFSYDVKMKEKGDIPEGYSVSREKKERFSLILESASTNQTSMYLCASSLWGEGQPQHFGDGTRLSIL.

This clonotype has at least ten counts. The rearrangement uses TRBV28 and TRBJ2-7; D might be TRBD1 or TRBD2, each matching 6 bases. Germline CDR1 is MDHEN and CDR2 is SYDVKM. The ends were cut back, 5 bases at V and 4 bases at J, with 18 bases in the middle. The CDR3 has 15 residues. CDR3 sequence: CASSPTGSLAYEQYF. In nucleotides, the CDR3 is TGTGCCAGCAGTCCCACAGGGTCCCTAGCGTACGAGCAGTACTTC.

This clonotype was seen at least ten times. The CDR3 nucleotides are TGTGCCATCACGGGCAGGACAGATAGCACAGATACGCAGTATTTT. Translated: CAITGRTDSTDTQYF. This sequence joins TRBV10-3 and TRBJ2-3; TRBD1 might be the D (6 bases). The CDR3 runs 15 residues. With 7 bases removed from V and 0 bases from J, the gap between germline ends came to 14 bases. The germline CDR1 and CDR2 sequences are ENHRY and SYGVKD.

This clonotype has a count of ten or more. The chain links TRBV6-1 to TRBJ1-1; 9 bases map to TRBD1. The CDR3 totals 13 residues. V trimming: 9 bases; J trimming: 4 bases; junction bases outside the gene matches: 6. In germline, CDR1 is MNHNS, CDR2 SASEGT. The CDR3 spells CASAGTGFTEAFF. The DNA for the CDR3 is TGTGCCAGTGCCGGGACAGGGTTCACTGAAGCTTTCTTT.

Ten or more counts support this clonotype. This chain connects TRBV10-3 to TRBJ1-5; D gene ambiguous. The CDR3 consists of 15 residues. CDR1 is ENHRY, CDR2 SYGVKD, per germline. With 0 bases removed from V and 4 bases from J, the gap between germline ends came to 10 bases. The CDR3 DNA reads TGTGCCATCAGTGAGTCGATCGGAGGTAATCAGCCCCAGCATTTT. It specifies CAISESIGGNQPQHF.

V and J are TRBV9 and TRBJ2-7; the match to TRBD2 covers 12 bases. The CDR3 is 18 amino acids. Unmatched junction bases numbered 12, after V lost 0 bases and J lost 5 bases. Germline V gene lookup returns CDR1 SGDLS and CDR2 YYNGEE. CDR3 in DNA: TGTGCCAGCAGCGTAGATCTAGCGGGAGGGCCGCTGTTCCACGAGCAGTACTTC. Protein sequence: CASSVDLAGGPLFHEQYF. The variable domain in full, with the rest retrieved from reference TRBV9 and TRBJ2-7, is DSGVTQTPKHLITATGQRVTLRCSPRSGDLSVYWYQQSLDQGLQFLIQYYNGEERAKGNILERFSAQQFPDLHSELNLSSLELGDSALYFCASSVDLAGGPLFHEQYFGPGTRLTVT.

V gene TRBV18 combines with J gene TRBJ1-1; no firm D call. Between the trimmed V and J ends, which lost 3 bases and 5 bases, there was a span of 19 bases. This CDR3 is 16 amino acids long. The germline gives CDR1 KGHSH, CDR2 LQKENI. DNA for the CDR3: TGTGCCAGCTCACCGACCCAAGGATACGGAGAGACTGAAGCTTTCTTT. Protein: CASSPTQGYGETEAFF.

In this sample, this clonotype turned up a few times. The chain combines TRBV7-2 with TRBJ2-1; maybe TRBD2 (7 bases). Germline V gene sequence: CDR1 SGHTA, CDR2 FQGNSA. The CDR3 sequence is 17 residues long. V was shortened by 1 base and J by 13 bases, with 26 bases between the two germline ends. The CDR3 here is CASSLGVGLAEGGDQFF. The CDR3 DNA is TGTGCCAGCAGCTTAGGGGTTGGGCTAGCGGAGGGGGGGGACCAGTTCTTC.